The 13 T cell receptor beta chains listed next were all sequenced from one sample in a study of CD8 T cells in Susac syndrome. An input of about 0.5 to 1 ug of RNA was subjected to reverse transcription using random hexamers. From the immunoSEQ multiplex PCR reads, TCRdb called clonotypes with MiXCR, one entry per CDR3 protein. Here the sample spans 150,000 to 200,000 distinct CDR3 sequences, 85% to 95% being singletons. The sample comprised CD8+ T cells from PBMCs. The receptors come from a human donor with Susac syndrome.

The chain recombines TRBV20-1 with TRBJ2-3; 8 bases agree with TRBD2. V lost 0 bases and J lost 4; bases outside the gene matches: 9. CDR1 and CDR2 from the germline V gene are DFQATT and SNEGSKA (reference sequence). This CDR3 region has 16 residues. The CDR3, as DNA: TGCAGTGCTAGAGATCAAACGGGGGGGCATCCAGATACGCAGTATTTT. Translation gives CSARDQTGGHPDTQYF.

This clonotype has just one count. V is TRBV12-3 or TRBV12-4 and J is TRBJ2-2, with 11 nucleotides matching TRBD2. The CDR3 is 16 amino acids. Unmatched junction bases numbered 6, after V lost 6 bases and J lost 3 bases. The CDR3 here is CASSPVGLADTGELFF. Written as DNA, the CDR3 is TGTGCCAGCAGCCCTGTGGGACTAGCGGACACCGGGGAGCTGTTTTTT.

CDR3 in amino acids: CASSNLKREETQYF. DNA of the CDR3: TGTGCCAGCAGTAACCTTAAGAGGGAAGAGACCCAGTACTTC. The V call is TRBV12-3 or TRBV12-4, the J call TRBJ2-5, with D tentatively TRBD2 (5 bases). V was shortened by 5 bases and J by 3 bases, with 13 bases between the two germline ends. The CDR3 has 14 residues.

The chain joins TRBV11-2 to TRBJ2-6, with D perhaps TRBD1 or TRBD2 (6 bases each). V was cut by 3 bases and J by 6 bases, with 24 bases left in between. Germline CDR1 and CDR2: SGHAT and FQNNGV. This CDR3 is built from 19 residues. CDR3: CASSFWLQGGFLQANVLTF. The CDR3 DNA follows: TGTGCCAGCAGCTTTTGGCTACAAGGGGGGTTCTTGCAGGCCAACGTCCTGACTTTC.

This chain joins TRBV12-3 or TRBV12-4 and TRBJ2-2; 8 bases agree with TRBD1. V lost 3 bases and J lost 3; bases outside the gene matches: 3. The CDR3 has 15 residues. CDR3 region: CASSFSGGYTGELFF. The CDR3 DNA is TGTGCCAGCAGTTTTTCAGGGGGCTACACCGGGGAGCTGTTTTTT.

J is TRBJ1-1 and V is TRBV5-1, with D unclear. Germline lookup yields CDR1 SGHRS and CDR2 YFSETQ. V was trimmed by 0 bases and J by 1 base, leaving 10 bases between them. The CDR3 spans 15 residues. CDR3 sequence: CASSLGHGGNTEAFF. The CDR3, as DNA: TGCGCCAGCAGCTTGGGACACGGAGGGAACACTGAAGCTTTCTTT.

The chain uses TRBV11-2 and TRBJ2-1; D is uncertain. V was cut by 1 base and J by 5 bases, with 12 bases left in between. Germline V gives CDR1 SGHAT, CDR2 FQNNGV. The CDR3 loop spans 15 amino acids. The CDR3 protein is CASSLGETRNNEQFF. The CDR3 nucleotides read TGTGCCAGCAGCTTAGGAGAAACCCGAAACAATGAGCAGTTCTTC. Drawing the rest from reference TRBV11-2 and TRBJ2-1, the complete variable domain is EAGVAQSPRYKIIEKRQSVAFWCNPISGHATLYWYQQILGQGPKLLIQFQNNGVVDDSQLPKDRFSAERLKGVDSTLKIQPAKLEDSAVYLCASSLGETRNNEQFFGPGTRLTVL.

V and J are TRBV10-3 and TRBJ2-7; 8 bases agree with TRBD1. V trimming: 2 bases; J trimming: 0 bases; junction bases outside the gene matches: 3. Germline V gene lookup returns CDR1 ENHRY and CDR2 SYGVKD. The CDR3 covers 15 residues. The CDR3 sequence is CAISEVGQGSYEQYF. The CDR3, as DNA: TGTGCCATCAGTGAGGTAGGACAGGGCTCCTACGAGCAGTACTTC.

The chain couples TRBV12-3 or TRBV12-4 to TRBJ2-1; possibly TRBD1 for D (6 bases). V gave up 1 base and J gave up 2 bases, with 15 bases separating them. This CDR3 spans 17 amino acids. The CDR3: CASSLVRDTLTYNEQFF. Here the CDR3 DNA reads TGTGCCAGCAGTTTAGTAAGGGACACACTAACCTACAATGAGCAGTTCTTC.

CDR3 region: CASRRTDPSYEQYF. CDR3 nucleotides: TGTGCCAGCAGGCGGACAGACCCATCCTACGAGCAGTACTTC. The rearrangement joins TRBV12-3 or TRBV12-4 to TRBJ2-7, with a possible D match to TRBD1 (6 bases). CDR3 size: 14 residues. V shed 6 bases and J shed 1 base, with 13 bases lying between them.

The gene calls are TRBV6-2 or TRBV6-3 and TRBJ2-3; weak D call: TRBD2 (5 bases). Germline CDR1 is MNHEY and CDR2 is SVGEGT. The CDR3 is made up of 11 amino acids. V lost 8 bases, J lost 4 bases, and 7 bases lay in between. The chain's CDR3 is CASRDADTQYF. CDR3 DNA sequence: TGTGCCAGCCGGGATGCAGATACGCAGTATTTT.

The rearrangement uses TRBV5-1 and TRBJ1-2; TRBD1 aligns across 11 bases. Looked up from germline, CDR1 is SGHRS and CDR2 is YFSETQ. The CDR3 is made up of 16 amino acids. V dropped 0 bases and J dropped 2; count of bases not matched to a gene: 3. DNA of the CDR3: TGCGCCAGCAGCTTGGGGACAGGGGGCTCGAACTATGGCTACACCTTC. It encodes CASSLGTGGSNYGYTF. Complete variable domain (other parts from reference TRBV5-1 and TRBJ1-2): KAGVTQTPRYLIKTRGQQVTLSCSPISGHRSVSWYQQTPGQGLQFLFEYFSETQRNKGNFPGRFSGRQFSNSRSEMNVSTLELGDSALYLCASSLGTGGSNYGYTFGSGTRLTVV.

This chain uses TRBV20-1 with TRBJ2-3, with D possibly being TRBD2 (6 bases). Germline CDR1 reads DFQATT; CDR2 reads SNEGSKA (reference sequence). This CDR3 comprises 13 residues. Trimming left V 3 bases short and J 6 bases short, with 13 bases between. The CDR3 nucleotides are TGCAGTGCTAGGGGGACTTACCCCGATACGCAGTATTTT. It translates to CSARGTYPDTQYF.